This TCR beta chain was identified during a study of cytomegalovirus exposure and HLA in healthy donors (dated by TCRdb to 2016 to 2017). Background on the whole study: An earlier analysis of some 550 of the donors reported about 250 Gb of sequence data and roughly 100 million unique TCR beta sequences from 150 million to 200 million T cells. About 300 gigabases of sequencing data and roughly 90 million unique TCR sequences were included in an early release covering about 700 HLA-typed donors. Of the roughly 400 genotyped donors, about 80% fell in the genetic ancestry cluster associated with self-reported Caucasian donors. The study aimed to test whether signatures of past pathogen exposure could be identified by cataloging public T cell receptors. The study profiled the T cell repertoires of approximately 700 subjects by immunosequencing and related them to cytomegalovirus serostatus. Along with the roughly 610-subject first cohort, a separate validation cohort of over 90 different subjects was used. To predict cytomegalovirus infection status, the study brought together high-throughput TCR immunosequencing, statistical association of individual TCRs with disease status, and machine learning. In a later analysis, previously published TCR beta repertoires from 550 to 700 donors were re-analyzed and high-resolution HLA genotyping was added so that TCR occurrence patterns could be studied. In the later analysis, no new phenotypic data were used to find candidate immune exposures; instead, reliance was placed on TCR beta sequences and their occurrence across donors. An earlier analysis of several hundred of the donors applied high-throughput TCR beta sequencing to assess whether each TCR beta V gene segment acted as functional or pseudogenic. Donor age, sex, ethnicity and CMV serostatus were compiled together with the repertoire data. A later genetic analysis used genome-wide SNP genotypes for about three fifths of the 666 donors, treating that subset as a discovery cohort. All discovery cohort repertoires had been generated using a single sequencing platform. Class I and class II HLA loci were covered by the typing at four-digit resolution. Typing coverage differed by locus: A, B, C, DRB1 and DQB1 were typed in roughly 620-630 donors, DQA1 in 522, DPA1 in 600 to 610, and DPB1 in about 450. Several DR-DQ haplotypes were treated as single units for association and clustering because of strong linkage in the cohort. Among roughly 400 genotyped donors of the cohort, an average of approximately 240,000 unique TCR beta nucleotide sequences were sequenced per donor, roughly a sixth of them non-productive.

Paper-wide results and their limitations: Because counts were too low, about 15 rarely observed V segments, including chromosome 9 orphons, were left out of the earlier analysis of a few hundred of the donors. Three of the identified cytomegalovirus-associated TCR beta chains were confirmed in vitro to be specific for cytomegalovirus antigens. It was suggested by the authors that the approach could potentially be generalized to other disease states and immunological phenotypes. Roughly uniform sequencing depth across donors was assumed in presence/absence analyses, although this assumption may not hold. Most TCR sequences were seen in very few donors, while some public TCRs were found in many individuals. In the study, about 150 TCR beta chains were listed as associated with cytomegalovirus. In both the original and validation cohorts, the classifier was reported to diagnose cytomegalovirus status with high specificity and sensitivity. When HLA alleles, especially DR and DQ, strongly co-occurred, TCR associations were difficult to assign to individual alleles. A further reported finding was that TCR beta sequences accurately predicted the HLA-A and HLA-B alleles for most subjects in the first cohort. In a later genetic analysis, fewer N-insertions in productive TCRs were reported among donors in an Asian-associated ancestry cluster than the 666-donor mean. In a later analysis, more than 15,000 TCR beta sequences were associated with specific HLA alleles at a false discovery rate of 0.05. Because HLA typing was missing for some donors at each locus, association tests included only the typed subset. The 87-base-pair reads could not distinguish some IMGT-functional V segments, including TRBV6-2 and TRBV6-3, so those segments were excluded. A group of highly shared sequence variants was considered likely to be a technical artifact of the sequencing pipeline. Several of the top co-occurrence clusters appeared to be linked to parvovirus B19, influenza, CMV and Epstein-Barr virus, according to a later analysis. An earlier analysis of around 540 of the donors showed that most TCR beta V segments appeared in productive rearrangements either about 87% or about 30% of the time, which broadly matched IMGT annotations. A later genetic analysis associated a missense DCLRE1C variant with V-gene and J-gene trimming of TCR beta chains, and an independent cohort replicated the association. Linkage disequilibrium might explain the correlated functional status among segregating V segments, but an unknown experimental factor could not be excluded. A later analysis found that most CMV-associated TCR beta chains appeared HLA-restricted, with HLA associations seemingly driven largely by CMV exposure. In this cohort, only TCR beta chains were sequenced, and detectable features were limited by the absence of alpha or paired-chain data. The only immune exposure information available for the cohort was CMV serostatus. In a later analysis, HLA-associated TCR beta chains were found to be more clonally expanded and to have lower generation probabilities than equally common non-associated chains. In a later analysis, the rate of TCR association differed among HLA loci, with DRB1 alleles having the most associated TCRs and HLA-C alleles having the fewest.

This clone was detected once. The target of this receptor is not known. The sample holds no much larger clone one base away, and base qualities are not on file. V loses 2 bases, J loses 0 bases, and the germline ends lie 10 bases apart. CDR1 and CDR2 were assigned from the germline V gene (reference sequence) as MNHNY and SVGAGI. The CDR3 numbers 15 residues from cysteine through phenylalanine. The only DNA kept is the CDR3, 45 bases in frame from the first base. In total, roughly 670 healthy bone marrow donors made up the cohort. Cohort members were all nominally healthy when sampled, although unrecorded immune exposures were likely present. The donor tested CMV seropositive, placing the donor among the roughly 300 seropositive members of the cohort. Each donor provided a peripheral blood sample, and peripheral blood mononuclear cells were used for TCR beta sequencing. The Qiagen DNeasy Blood Extraction Kit was used to extract genomic DNA from the blood cell samples.

Library preparation employed the immunoSEQ multiplex PCR assay. The multiplex PCR relied on a mix of 60 forward primers for TCR Vbeta segments and 13 reverse primers for TCR Jbeta segments. A multiplex PCR assay on genomic DNA amplified the CDR3 region of rearranged TCR beta genes. On the Illumina HiSeq System, the amplified TCR beta libraries were sequenced as 87-base-pair reads. The authors' pipeline ran thus. Across the 700 or so repertoires, a later analysis counted some 80 million unique TCR beta chains, roughly 11 million of which were shared by at least two donors. Raw reads were error-corrected and collapsed into unique sequences with a nearest-neighbor algorithm that merged closely related sequences to remove PCR and sequencing errors. To assign V, D and J gene segments, CDR3 sequences were aligned to IMGT reference sequences. For a sequence to be retained, a match of at least six nucleotides to both a V gene segment and a J gene segment was required. Rearrangements were classified as productive when the CDR3 lacked stop codons and remained in frame with V and J, and all other rearrangements were classified as non-productive. Following IMGT convention, CDR3 was defined as the stretch from the second conserved V-encoded cysteine to the conserved J-encoded phenylalanine. Sequences without an unambiguous match to a single V gene segment were excluded from the earlier analysis of almost 600 of the donors. An earlier analysis of about 600 of the donors called V segments functional above 56.7% productive rearrangements and segregating when the between-donor standard deviation exceeded 5%. A statistical classification framework was built to diagnose cytomegalovirus status from the catalog of TCR beta chain sequences. V and J gene assignment, in a later analysis, came from comparing TCR nucleotide sequences with IMGT/GENE-DB human TR gene sequences. The TCRdist pipeline was used in a later analysis to assign CDR3 sequences and most-parsimonious VDJ recombination scenarios. In a later analysis, each TCR beta chain was defined by its CDR3 amino acid sequence together with its V-gene family, and reads lacking a unique V-gene family were excluded. In a later analysis, fewer than 650 highly shared, low-generation-probability nucleotide sequences were removed to address suspected cross-contamination and a sequencing artifact. For each public chain, a later analysis derived a clonal expansion index from normalized ranks of inferred template counts within each repertoire. In a later analysis, generation probabilities were computed with a VDJ recombination model fitted to out-of-frame rearrangements, and the resulting probabilities were checked against IGoR. Hypergeometric tests were used in a later analysis to score TCR-TCR, TCR-HLA and TCR-CMV co-occurrence, with a repertoire-size bias correction applied to the TCR pairs. To estimate false discovery rates, a later analysis permuted the HLA or CMV assignments 20 times. In a later analysis, co-occurring TCRs were grouped using DBSCAN, and TCRdist sequence similarity was added for clustering within HLA-allele-positive subsets. Repertoires with fewer than 30,000 or more than 120,000 public chains, plus five repertoires with anomalous nucleotide sharing, were excluded from co-occurrence clustering. The immuneACCESS repertoire file appears here via TCRdb, limited to in-frame rearrangements. These files lack a portion of the clones; in checked studies, under half of the deficit traces to unresolved V genes, and the cause of the others is not known. For V, J and clone size, that table is used; D and trimming come from the DNA. The sample has approximately 110,000 clones on record, 74% of them singletons. 2.6% of the sample is in the top ten clones.

In this chain, TRBV6-6 is recombined with TRBJ1-1, with TRBD1 tentatively as D gene (6 bases match). Material for sequencing was PBMCs. The sequence was obtained from a man aged 50 or older in good health and CMV-seropositive. The sequenced DNA: TGTGCCAGCAGTTACCCCGGACAGATGAACACTGAAGCTTTCTTT. Translated, it reads CASSYPGQMNTEAFF.